This T cell receptor beta chain was documented in a study of technical replicates of blood from several donors. The length of the CDR3 is 18 residues. Trimming at V came to 4 bases and at J to 4 bases, leaving 7 bases not matched to a gene. Germline loops: CDR1 SGHVS, CDR2 FQNEAQ. Profiling relied on immunoSEQ multiplex PCR, and the TCRdb table lists in-frame clones only, not all of them. This table has around 100,000 clones, approximately 96% appearing once. Sequencing input: T cells isolated from PBMCs. The clonotype was recovered from a human donor in good health. The J gene is TRBJ2-2, the V gene TRBV7-8, with 15 bases that match TRBD2. The chain's CDR3 is CASSSWTSGRGGTGELFF. CDR3 sequence (DNA): TGTGCCAGCAGCTCTTGGACTAGCGGGAGGGGTGGCACCGGGGAGCTGTTTTTT.